This TCR beta chain appears in the sequencing data of a study of Ad26.COV2.S vaccination and SARS-CoV-2 variants. This table comes from immunoSEQ multiplex PCR, and its TCRdb copy is limited to in-frame clones, with some not included. The table includes some 390,000 clones, more than 85% detected once. Concerning this clone itself: As yet, its antigen is unknown.

The study's findings and limits: It was found that vaccine and placebo recipients had similar non-spike TCR breadth.

Germline V lookup: CDR1 SGHNT, CDR2 YYREEE (reference sequence). V was pared by 1 base and J by 3 bases, with 3 bases of the junction left unmatched. This CDR3 spans 15 amino acids. The treatment denotes: around 19 received Ad26.COV2.S at low or high dose, single or two shots; about five received placebo; per-sample allocation not given. It was on day 63 after the first vaccine or placebo injection that samples were taken. An adult donor aged 18-55 years was enrolled in Boston. The sample here was peripheral blood, taken in a trial of Ad26.COV2.S vaccine versus placebo. This TCR was recovered from a person between 18 and 59 years old who received the Ad26.COV2.S COVID-19 vaccine or a placebo. V usage is TRBV5-4 and J usage is TRBJ2-7, with 11 bases lining up with TRBD1. CDR3 in amino acids: CASSLRDRGIYEQYF. The CDR3 coding sequence is TGTGCCAGCAGCTTGAGGGACAGGGGGATCTACGAGCAGTACTTC.